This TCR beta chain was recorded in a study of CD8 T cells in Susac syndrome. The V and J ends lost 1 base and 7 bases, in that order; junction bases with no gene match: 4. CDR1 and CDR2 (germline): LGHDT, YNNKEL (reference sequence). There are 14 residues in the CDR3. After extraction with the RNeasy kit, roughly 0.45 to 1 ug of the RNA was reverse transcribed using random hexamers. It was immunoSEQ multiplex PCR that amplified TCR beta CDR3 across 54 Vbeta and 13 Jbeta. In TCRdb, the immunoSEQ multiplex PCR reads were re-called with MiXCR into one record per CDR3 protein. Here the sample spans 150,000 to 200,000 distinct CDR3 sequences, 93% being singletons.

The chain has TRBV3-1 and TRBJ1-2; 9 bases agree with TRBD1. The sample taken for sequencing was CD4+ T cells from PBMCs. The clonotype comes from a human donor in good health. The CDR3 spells CASSQAGQGFGYTF. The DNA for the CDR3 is TGTGCCAGCAGCCAAGCGGGACAGGGTTTTGGCTACACCTTC.